The 27 T cell receptor beta chains presented below share a single source sample, sequenced in a study of vaccination and CD4 T cells after COVID-19. Treatment described: roughly 11-day PBMC culture with coronavirus spike peptide pools or control peptides (ViraFEST assay). Cultured CD4+ T-cell DNA underwent Oncomine TCR Beta short-read sequencing. MiXCR was run by TCRdb on the PCR reads, yielding one entry per CDR3 protein. The data show about 14,000 distinct CDR3 sequences, roughly 50% seen once. For these TCRs, the target antigens are not known. Material for sequencing was CD4+ T cells from blood, cultured in vitro. The receptors originated from a human donor who had recovered from COVID-19.

This rearrangement joins TRBV25-1 to TRBJ2-7; 9 bases are shared with TRBD1. The CDR3 has 14 amino acids. Trimming cost V 5 bases and J 5 bases; bases outside gene matches: 7. Germline V gene data show CDR1 as MGHDK and CDR2 as SYGVNS. CDR3 DNA sequence: TGTGCCAGCAGTCCCCGGGACAGGGTAAACGAGCAGTACTTC. It yields the protein CASSPRDRVNEQYF.

The table lists this clonotype with a few counts. The rearrangement links TRBV19 to TRBJ1-2; D is unresolved. V was shortened by 5 bases and J by 4 bases, with 5 bases between the two germline ends. Germline V gene sequence: CDR1 LNHDA, CDR2 SQIVND (reference sequence). This CDR3 is 11 amino acids long. The CDR3 sequence: CASSQFYGYTF. CDR3 sequence (DNA): TGTGCCAGTAGTCAGTTCTATGGCTACACCTTC. Looking up the rest from reference TRBV19 and TRBJ1-2 gives the full variable domain: DGGITQSPKYLFRKEGQNVTLSCEQNLNHDAMYWYRQDPGQGLRLIYYSQIVNDFQKGDIAEGYSVSREKKESFPLTVTSAQKNPTAFYLCASSQFYGYTFGSGTRLTVV.

J is TRBJ1-2 and V is TRBV9; D not certain. V was trimmed by 3 bases and J by 0 bases, leaving 3 bases between them. The CDR3 has 12 amino acids. Germline CDR1 and CDR2: SGDLS and YYNGEE. CDR3 sequence reads: CASSASNYGYTF. CDR3 DNA: TGTGCCAGCAGCGCGTCTAACTATGGCTACACCTTC.

The chain employs TRBV6-4 and TRBJ1-1; D is unclear. Trimming took 6 bases from V and 1 from J, leaving 9 bases between them. The CDR3 extends over 13 amino acids. Germline V CDR1 and CDR2: MRHNA, SNTAGT. The CDR3 spells CASSLQENTEAFF. Here the CDR3 DNA reads TGTGCCAGCAGCTTGCAGGAGAACACTGAAGCTTTCTTT.

This clonotype has only one observation. The J gene is TRBJ2-5, the V gene TRBV19, with a tentative D call TRBD2 (5 bases). CDR1 and CDR2 from the germline V gene are LNHDA and SQIVND (reference sequence). Trimming took off 4 bases at V and 0 bases at J, with 12 bases between the two ends. This CDR3 has 15 amino acids. This CDR3 is CASSRGQTNQETQYF. Here the CDR3 DNA reads TGTGCCAGTAGTAGAGGCCAGACTAACCAAGAGACCCAGTACTTC. Drawing the rest from reference TRBV19 and TRBJ2-5, the complete variable domain is DGGITQSPKYLFRKEGQNVTLSCEQNLNHDAMYWYRQDPGQGLRLIYYSQIVNDFQKGDIAEGYSVSREKKESFPLTVTSAQKNPTAFYLCASSRGQTNQETQYFGPGTRLLVL.

The V gene is TRBV30, the J gene TRBJ2-3; D is ambiguous. Trimming removed 2 bases at V and 6 bases at J, with 6 bases between. The CDR3 sequence is 11 residues long. Germline loops: CDR1 GTSNPN, CDR2 SVGIG (reference sequence). CDR3: CAWSSTDTQYF. As DNA, the CDR3 is TGTGCCTGGAGTAGTACGGATACGCAGTATTTT.

V gene TRBV9 combines with J gene TRBJ1-6; 7 bases fit TRBD1. The germline CDR1 and CDR2 sequences are SGDLS and YYNGEE. Trimming took 0 bases from V and 2 from J; bases not matched to a gene: 5. The length of the CDR3 is 17 residues. The CDR3 DNA is TGTGCCAGCAGCGTAGGTTCAGGGACAGCCTATAATTCACCCCTCCACTTT. This translates into CASSVGSGTAYNSPLHF.

In its sample, this clonotype was seen a few times. The rearrangement joins TRBV7-9 to TRBJ1-1; no clear D. Germline V lookup: CDR1 SEHNR, CDR2 FQNEAQ (reference sequence). The V and J ends lost 6 bases and 2 bases respectively, with 13 bases between them. The CDR3 covers 14 residues. The CDR3 nucleotides are TGTGCCAGCAGTTCTACCCAGGAAAACACTGAAGCTTTCTTT. Translating it yields CASSSTQENTEAFF. The full variable domain, completed using reference TRBV7-9 and TRBJ1-1, is DTGVSQNPRHKITKRGQNVTFRCDPISEHNRLYWYRQTLGQGPEFLTYFQNEAQLEKSRLLSDRFSAERPKGSFSTLEIQRTEQGDSAMYLCASSSTQENTEAFFGQGTRLTVV.

The chain combines TRBV20-1 with TRBJ1-5; perhaps TRBD1 as D (6 bases). The V gene lost 4 bases and the J gene lost 4 bases, with 11 bases spanning the gap. The germline gives CDR1 DFQATT, CDR2 SNEGSKA (reference sequence). The CDR3 contains 13 residues. In DNA, the CDR3 is TGCAGTGCTAAAACAACAGGGAATCAGCCCCAGCATTTT. Translated: CSAKTTGNQPQHF.

V and J are TRBV11-1 and TRBJ2-5; D gene uncertain. Trimming removed 5 bases at V and 0 bases at J, with 10 bases between. This CDR3 spans 14 amino acids. Germline V gene sequence: CDR1 SGHAT, CDR2 FQDESV (reference sequence). CDR3 residues: CASSPDLYQETQYF. For the CDR3, the DNA is TGTGCCAGCAGCCCGGACCTGTACCAAGAGACCCAGTACTTC.

This clonotype came up once. V is TRBV4-2 and J is TRBJ2-3; D unresolved. From germline, CDR1 is LGHNA and CDR2 YNFKEQ. The CDR3 consists of 15 residues. The germline V and J ends were trimmed by 1 base and 0 bases, with 8 bases remaining between them. This CDR3 reads CASSQAYKSTDTQYF. The CDR3, as DNA: TGTGCCAGCAGCCAAGCTTATAAGAGCACAGATACGCAGTATTTT.

This clonotype was detected once. The genes are TRBV4-1 and TRBJ1-2; D not certain. The CDR3 is 14 residues long. Germline CDR1 MGHRA, CDR2 YSYEKL. V gave up 1 base and J gave up 8 bases, with 14 bases separating them. The CDR3 here is CASSQVLGFNGYTF. The CDR3 nucleotides read TGCGCCAGCAGCCAAGTTTTAGGATTTAACGGCTACACCTTC.

This chain links TRBV5-4 with TRBJ2-2; D may be TRBD1 (6 bases). This CDR3 comprises 15 residues. Trimming took 5 bases from V and 0 from J, leaving 11 bases between them. Germline V gives CDR1 SGHNT, CDR2 YYREEE (reference sequence). This chain's CDR3 is CASRTGTSNTGELFF. The CDR3, as DNA: TGTGCCAGCAGGACCGGGACATCGAACACCGGGGAGCTGTTTTTT. Complete variable domain (other parts from reference TRBV5-4 and TRBJ2-2): ETGVTQSPTHLIKTRGQQVTLRCSSQSGHNTVSWYQQALGQGPQFIFQYYREEENGRGNFPPRFSGLQFPNYSSELNVNALELDDSALYLCASRTGTSNTGELFFGEGSRLTVL.

This chain joins TRBV20-1 and TRBJ2-3, with TRBD2 as a possible D gene (6 bases). This CDR3 has 19 amino acids. V lost 2 bases to trimming and J lost 0 bases, with 24 bases between them. CDR1 is DFQATT and CDR2 is SNEGSKA in the germline V gene (reference sequence). In nucleotides, the CDR3 is TGCAGTGCTAGACCCACCTCGGGTGCGGGACTGGTTAGCACAGATACGCAGTATTTT. Translated, it gives CSARPTSGAGLVSTDTQYF.

In its sample, this clonotype was seen a few times. The J gene is TRBJ2-5, the V gene TRBV30, with no clear D. The germline CDR1 and CDR2 sequences are GTSNPN and SVGIG (reference sequence). Trimming took 2 bases from V and 2 from J, leaving 6 bases between them. The CDR3 is 12 amino acids. CDR3 sequence reads: CAWSQQQETQYF. CDR3 nucleotide sequence: TGTGCCTGGAGTCAGCAACAAGAGACCCAGTACTTC.

The table lists this clonotype with a few counts. The V call is TRBV6-5, the J call TRBJ1-2, with unresolved D. The CDR3 extends over 15 amino acids. The V and J ends lost 4 bases and 4 bases respectively, with 16 bases between them. Germline V CDR1 and CDR2: MNHEY, SVGAGI. CDR3 residues: CASSSQPDPGYGYTF. Here the CDR3 DNA reads TGTGCCAGCAGTTCACAACCGGATCCCGGCTATGGCTACACCTTC.

The rearrangement links TRBV20-1 to TRBJ2-2; D possibly uses TRBD1 or TRBD2 (5 bases each). Trimming took 1 base from V and 6 from J, leaving 24 bases between them. The CDR3 contains 18 residues. Per germline, CDR1 DFQATT and CDR2 SNEGSKA (reference sequence). The CDR3 is CSARGRWTRGEGSGELFF. The CDR3 DNA reads as TGCAGTGCTAGAGGGAGGTGGACGAGGGGCGAAGGTTCCGGGGAGCTGTTTTTT.

The chain combines TRBV6-2 or TRBV6-3 with TRBJ2-6; 8 bases match TRBD1. Trimming removed 6 bases from V and 1 base from J; junction bases left unmatched: 5. Germline values: CDR1 MNHEY, CDR2 SVGEGT. CDR3 length: 16 amino acids. The CDR3 here is CASSNTGGSGANVLTF. The DNA of the CDR3 is TGTGCCAGCAGCAACACAGGGGGTTCTGGGGCCAACGTCCTGACTTTC.

This clonotype was observed a handful of times. V and J are TRBV7-8 and TRBJ2-3; D may be TRBD1 or TRBD2 (5 bases each). This CDR3 is 16 amino acids long. Germline-derived CDR1 and CDR2 are SGHVS and FQNEAQ. V gave up 5 bases and J gave up 2 bases, with 17 bases separating them. The CDR3 protein is CASSPLWGSNTDTQYF. CDR3 nucleotide sequence: TGTGCCAGCAGCCCCCTCTGGGGGAGTAACACAGATACGCAGTATTTT.

V usage is TRBV7-2 and J usage is TRBJ2-5; weak D call: TRBD2 (6 bases). The germline V and J ends were trimmed by 1 base and 5 bases, with 17 bases remaining between them. There are 16 residues in the CDR3. Germline CDR1 is SGHTA and CDR2 is FQGNSA. The CDR3 DNA sequence: TGTGCCAGCAGCTTAGGGGGACCCCGCGGAGGGGAGACCCAGTACTTC. Amino acid sequence: CASSLGGPRGGETQYF.

This chain links TRBV30 with TRBJ2-3, with TRBD2 matching over 8 bases. Trimming took 2 bases from V and 4 from J; bases not matched to a gene: 8. This CDR3 is 15 amino acids long. Germline loops: CDR1 GTSNPN, CDR2 SVGIG (reference sequence). The CDR3 reads CAWSPQSGSPDTQYF. The CDR3 DNA reads as TGTGCCTGGAGTCCACAGAGCGGGAGCCCAGATACGCAGTATTTT.

The chain carries TRBV10-3 and TRBJ2-3; weak D call: TRBD2 (6 bases). Trimming cost V 3 bases and J 0 bases, with 10 bases left between them. Germline V gene lookup returns CDR1 ENHRY and CDR2 SYGVKD. This CDR3 contains 15 residues. CDR3 DNA sequence: TGTGCCATCAGTGATGGGCTAGCGAGCACAGATACGCAGTATTTT. Amino acids: CAISDGLASTDTQYF.

On this clonotype: The junction shows a germline mismatch at one end, possibly a read error. The chain recombines TRBV28 with TRBJ1-3; D unclear. Germline CDR1 MDHEN, CDR2 SYDVKM. This CDR3 region has 13 residues. The CDR3 loop is CASSLVSGPLWGF. CDR3 coding DNA: TGTGCCAGCAGTTTAGTTTCAGGTCCCCTCTGGGGTTTT.

The genes are TRBV29-1 and TRBJ2-1; a possible D gene is TRBD2 (6 bases). The CDR3 sequence is 15 residues long. Germline V gene sequence: CDR1 SQVTM, CDR2 ANQGSEA. The germline V and J ends were trimmed by 4 bases and 2 bases, with 15 bases remaining between them. CDR3 loop: CSVGFRDSAYNEQFF. The CDR3 DNA reads as TGCAGCGTTGGTTTTCGGGACTCTGCCTACAATGAGCAGTTCTTC.

This sequence joins TRBV6-1 and TRBJ2-7; weak D call: TRBD2 (6 bases). Germline loops: CDR1 MNHNS, CDR2 SASEGT. V shed 1 base and J shed 3 bases, with 7 bases lying between them. This CDR3 is built from 13 residues. CDR3 amino acids: CASSEGEVYEQYF. CDR3 nucleotides: TGTGCCAGCAGTGAAGGGGAGGTCTACGAGCAGTACTTC.

The chain couples TRBV7-8 to TRBJ1-4; tentatively, D is TRBD1 (5 bases). Germline assignment: CDR1 SGHVS and CDR2 FQNEAQ. CDR3 length: 15 residues. Trimming cost V 5 bases and J 7 bases, with 17 bases left between them. CDR3 coding DNA: TGTGCCAGCAGCGCCTTTTCGGGGGTCCCTGAAAAACTGTTTTTT. The encoded protein is CASSAFSGVPEKLFF.

This sequence joins TRBV6-2 or TRBV6-3 and TRBJ1-1, with TRBD1 matching 7 bases. V dropped 4 bases and J dropped 10; count of bases not matched to a gene: 15. There are 15 residues in the CDR3. Germline CDR1 reads MNHEY; CDR2 reads SVGEGT. CDR3 residues: CASSSSYRQGGGAFF. The CDR3 DNA is TGTGCCAGCAGTTCAAGCTATAGACAGGGTGGCGGAGCTTTCTTT.